The T cell receptor (beta chain) under discussion was sequenced for a study of vaccination and CD4 T cells after COVID-19. Notes on this clonotype: Antigen unknown.

CDR1 is MNHNS and CDR2 is SASEGT in the germline V gene. Trimming took 5 bases from V and 4 from J, leaving 14 bases between them. CDR3 length equals 15 residues. The Oncomine TCR Beta short-read assay was applied to DNA of cultured CD4+ T cells. TCRdb re-analysed the PCR reads in MiXCR, keeping a single row per CDR3 protein. The sample contains approximately 25,000 distinct CDR3 sequences, around 49% of which appear only once. Regarding treatment: roughly 11-day PBMC culture with coronavirus spike peptide pools or control peptides (ViraFEST assay). Source material: CD4+ T cells from blood, cultured in vitro. This TCR derives from a human donor who had recovered from COVID-19. The genes are TRBV6-1 and TRBJ2-2; weak D call: TRBD1 (8 bases). CDR3 sequence: CASSHRGEGTGELFF. CDR3 coding DNA: TGTGCCAGCAGTCACAGGGGGGAGGGCACCGGGGAGCTGTTTTTT.